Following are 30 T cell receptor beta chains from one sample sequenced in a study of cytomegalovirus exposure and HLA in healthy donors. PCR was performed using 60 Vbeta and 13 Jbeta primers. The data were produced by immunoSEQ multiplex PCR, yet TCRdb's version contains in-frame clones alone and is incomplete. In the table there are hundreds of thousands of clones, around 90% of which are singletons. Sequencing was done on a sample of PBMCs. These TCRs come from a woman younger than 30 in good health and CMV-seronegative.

CDR3 region: CASALRQVREKLFF. DNA for the CDR3: TGTGCCAGCGCTCTTAGACAGGTCCGTGAAAAACTGTTTTTT. The chain recombines TRBV6-1 with TRBJ1-4, with D tentatively TRBD1 (6 bases). The CDR3 length is 14 residues. Germline V CDR1 and CDR2: MNHNS, SASEGT. The V end was cut by 8 bases, the J end by 7 bases, with 17 bases between.

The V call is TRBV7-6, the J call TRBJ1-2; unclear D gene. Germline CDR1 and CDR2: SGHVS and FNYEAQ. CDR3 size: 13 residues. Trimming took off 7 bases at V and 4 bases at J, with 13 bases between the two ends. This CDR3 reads CASTMPGGYGYTF. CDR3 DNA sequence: TGTGCCAGCACCATGCCTGGCGGCTATGGCTACACCTTC.

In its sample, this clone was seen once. CDR3 coding DNA: TGTGCCAGCAGCTCGGGAACAGATACGCAGTATTTT. Translated, it gives CASSSGTDTQYF. The rearrangement links TRBV5-4 to TRBJ2-3; TRBD2 might be the D (5 bases). V lost 3 bases and J lost 3, with 5 bases in between. Germline loops: CDR1 SGHNT, CDR2 YYREEE (reference sequence). CDR3 length: 12 residues.

CDR3 protein: CASSLSPLAPEQFF. For the CDR3, the DNA is TGTGCCAGCAGCTTGTCTCCCTTAGCGCCTGAGCAGTTCTTC. The chain is built from TRBV5-6 and TRBJ2-1, with D maybe TRBD2 (5 bases). Trimming stripped 1 base from V and 9 bases from J, with 14 bases between. The CDR3 runs to 14 residues. CDR1 SGHDT and CDR2 YYEEEE come from the germline V gene.

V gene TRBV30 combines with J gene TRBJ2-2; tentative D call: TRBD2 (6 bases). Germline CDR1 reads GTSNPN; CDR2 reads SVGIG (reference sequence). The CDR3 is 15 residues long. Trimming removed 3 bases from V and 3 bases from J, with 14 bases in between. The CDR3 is CAWRGGLGDTGELFF. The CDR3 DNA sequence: TGTGCCTGGAGGGGGGGTCTAGGGGACACCGGGGAGCTGTTTTTT.

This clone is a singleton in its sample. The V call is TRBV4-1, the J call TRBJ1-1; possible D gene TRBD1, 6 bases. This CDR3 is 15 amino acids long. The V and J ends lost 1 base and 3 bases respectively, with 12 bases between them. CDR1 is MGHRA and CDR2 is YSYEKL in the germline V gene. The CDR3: CASSQGQVEDTEAFF. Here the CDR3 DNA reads TGCGCCAGCAGCCAAGGACAGGTTGAGGACACTGAAGCTTTCTTT.

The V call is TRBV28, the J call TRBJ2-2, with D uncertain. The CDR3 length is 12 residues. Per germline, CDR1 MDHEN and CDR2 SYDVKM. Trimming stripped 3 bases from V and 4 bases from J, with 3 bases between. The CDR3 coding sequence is TGTGCCAGCAGTTTCTTCACCGGGGAGCTGTTTTTT. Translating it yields CASSFFTGELFF.

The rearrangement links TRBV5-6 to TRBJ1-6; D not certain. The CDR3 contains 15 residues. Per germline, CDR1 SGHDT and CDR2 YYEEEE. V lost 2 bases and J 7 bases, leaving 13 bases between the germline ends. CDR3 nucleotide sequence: TGTGCCAGCAGCTTTACCGAGGGAAGGAATTCACCCCTCCACTTT. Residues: CASSFTEGRNSPLHF.

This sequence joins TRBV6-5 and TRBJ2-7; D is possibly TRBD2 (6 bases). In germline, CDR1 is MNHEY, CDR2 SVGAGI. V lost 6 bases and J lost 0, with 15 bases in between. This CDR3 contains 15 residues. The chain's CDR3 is CASSRTAGNSYEQYF. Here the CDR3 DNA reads TGTGCCAGCAGCCGCACCGCGGGGAACTCCTACGAGCAGTACTTC.

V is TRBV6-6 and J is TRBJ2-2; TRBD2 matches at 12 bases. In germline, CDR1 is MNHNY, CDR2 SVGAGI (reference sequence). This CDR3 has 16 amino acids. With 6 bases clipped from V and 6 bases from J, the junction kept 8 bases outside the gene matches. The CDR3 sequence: CASSSTGLAGSGELFF. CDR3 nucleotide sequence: TGTGCCAGCAGCTCGACTGGACTAGCGGGGTCCGGGGAGCTGTTTTTT.

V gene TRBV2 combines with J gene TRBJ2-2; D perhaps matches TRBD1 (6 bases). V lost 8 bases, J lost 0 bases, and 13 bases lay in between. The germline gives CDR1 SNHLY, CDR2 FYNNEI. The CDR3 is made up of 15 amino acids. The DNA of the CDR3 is TGTGCCAGCGGCCAGGGGATCGCGAACACCGGGGAGCTGTTTTTT. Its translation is CASGQGIANTGELFF.

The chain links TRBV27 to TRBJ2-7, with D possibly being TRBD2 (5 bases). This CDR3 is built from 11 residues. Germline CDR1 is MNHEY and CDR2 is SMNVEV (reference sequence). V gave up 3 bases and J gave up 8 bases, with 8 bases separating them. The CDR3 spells CASSLTGKQYF. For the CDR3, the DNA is TGTGCCAGCAGTTTGACGGGGAAGCAGTACTTC.

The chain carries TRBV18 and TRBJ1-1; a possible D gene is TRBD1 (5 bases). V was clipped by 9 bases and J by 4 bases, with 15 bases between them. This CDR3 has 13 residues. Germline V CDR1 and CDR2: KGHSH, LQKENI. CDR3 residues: CASKRGVGTEAFF. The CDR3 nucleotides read TGTGCCAGTAAGCGGGGGGTGGGCACTGAAGCTTTCTTT.

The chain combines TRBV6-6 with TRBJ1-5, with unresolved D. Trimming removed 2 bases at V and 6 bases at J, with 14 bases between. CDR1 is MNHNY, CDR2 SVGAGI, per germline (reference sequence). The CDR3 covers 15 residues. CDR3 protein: CASSYTGEIFQPQHF. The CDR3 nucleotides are TGTGCCAGCAGTTACACCGGGGAGATATTTCAGCCCCAGCATTTT.

The CDR3 DNA reads TGTGCCAGCAGTTCTCAGGATTTCATCTACAATGAGCAGTTCTTC. Protein product: CASSSQDFIYNEQFF. The chain combines TRBV6-1 with TRBJ2-1, with D unresolved. The CDR3 totals 15 residues. The germline V gene encodes CDR1 MNHNS and CDR2 SASEGT. Trimming pared 5 bases from V and 3 bases from J, leaving 14 bases between.

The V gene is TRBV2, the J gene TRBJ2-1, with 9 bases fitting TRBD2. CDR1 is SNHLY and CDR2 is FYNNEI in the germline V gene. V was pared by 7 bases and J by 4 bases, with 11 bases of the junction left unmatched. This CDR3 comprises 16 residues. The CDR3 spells CASTLGTAGGYNEQFF. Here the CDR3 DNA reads TGTGCCAGCACACTGGGAACGGCGGGGGGGTACAATGAGCAGTTCTTC.

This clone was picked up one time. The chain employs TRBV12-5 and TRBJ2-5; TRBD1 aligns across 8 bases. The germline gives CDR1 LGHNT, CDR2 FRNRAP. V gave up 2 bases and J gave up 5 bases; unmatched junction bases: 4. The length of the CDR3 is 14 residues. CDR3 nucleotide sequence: TGTGCTAGTGGTTTGTCAGGGGGCTTTGAGACCCAGTACTTC. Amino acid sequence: CASGLSGGFETQYF.

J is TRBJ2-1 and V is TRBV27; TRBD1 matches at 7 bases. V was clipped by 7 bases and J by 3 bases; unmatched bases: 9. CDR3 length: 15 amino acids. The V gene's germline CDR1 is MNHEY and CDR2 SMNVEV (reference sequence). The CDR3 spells CASNSETGIYNEQFF. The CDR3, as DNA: TGTGCCAGCAACTCCGAGACAGGGATCTACAATGAGCAGTTCTTC.

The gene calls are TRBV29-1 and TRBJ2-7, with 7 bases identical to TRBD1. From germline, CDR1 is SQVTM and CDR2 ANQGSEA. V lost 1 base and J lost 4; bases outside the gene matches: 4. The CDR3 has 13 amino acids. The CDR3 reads CSVEGDSGYEQYF. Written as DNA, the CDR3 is TGCAGCGTTGAAGGGGACAGCGGTTACGAGCAGTACTTC.

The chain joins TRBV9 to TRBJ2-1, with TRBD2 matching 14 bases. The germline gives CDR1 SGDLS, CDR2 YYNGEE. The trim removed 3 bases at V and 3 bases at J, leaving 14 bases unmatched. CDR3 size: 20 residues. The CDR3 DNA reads TGTGCCAGCAGCGCCCGAGGGACTAGCGGGGGACAAGCGGGCTACAATGAGCAGTTCTTC. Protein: CASSARGTSGGQAGYNEQFF.

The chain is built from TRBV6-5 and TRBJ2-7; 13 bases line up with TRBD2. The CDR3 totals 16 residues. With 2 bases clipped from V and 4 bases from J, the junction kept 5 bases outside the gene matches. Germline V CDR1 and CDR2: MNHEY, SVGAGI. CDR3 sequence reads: CASSYQGTSGAYEQYF. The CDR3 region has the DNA TGTGCCAGCAGTTACCAAGGGACTAGCGGGGCTTACGAGCAGTACTTC.

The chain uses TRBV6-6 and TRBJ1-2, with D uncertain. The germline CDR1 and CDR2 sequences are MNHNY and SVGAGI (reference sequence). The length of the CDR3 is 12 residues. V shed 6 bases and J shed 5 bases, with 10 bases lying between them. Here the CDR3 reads CASSSVVYGYTF. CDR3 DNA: TGTGCCAGCAGCTCCGTCGTATATGGCTACACCTTC.

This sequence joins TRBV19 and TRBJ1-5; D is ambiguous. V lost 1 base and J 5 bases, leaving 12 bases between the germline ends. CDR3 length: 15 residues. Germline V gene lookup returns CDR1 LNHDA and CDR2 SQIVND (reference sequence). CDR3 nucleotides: TGTGCCAGTAGTATAGGCGGCAGTAGGTATCAGCCCCAGCATTTT. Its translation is CASSIGGSRYQPQHF.

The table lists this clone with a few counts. This CDR3 is CASSASTGGQEKLFF. The CDR3 DNA sequence: TGCGCCAGCAGCGCATCGACAGGGGGGCAAGAAAAACTGTTTTTT. The V gene is TRBV5-1, the J gene TRBJ1-4, with 9 bases identical to TRBD1. CDR3 length equals 15 residues. V dropped 4 bases and J dropped 8; count of bases not matched to a gene: 9. Germline CDR1 and CDR2: SGHRS and YFSETQ.

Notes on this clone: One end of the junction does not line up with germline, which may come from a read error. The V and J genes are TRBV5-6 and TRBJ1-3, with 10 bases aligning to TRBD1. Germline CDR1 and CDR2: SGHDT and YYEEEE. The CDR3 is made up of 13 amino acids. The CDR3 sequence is CASSTGTGASLSF. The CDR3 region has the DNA TGTGCCAGCAGCACCGGGACAGGGGCAAGTTTGAGCTTT.

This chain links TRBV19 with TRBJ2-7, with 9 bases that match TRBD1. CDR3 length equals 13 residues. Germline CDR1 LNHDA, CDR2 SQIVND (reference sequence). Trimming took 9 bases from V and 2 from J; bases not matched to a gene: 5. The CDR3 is CASNTGGTYEQYF. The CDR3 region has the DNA TGTGCCAGCAACACAGGGGGCACCTACGAGCAGTACTTC.

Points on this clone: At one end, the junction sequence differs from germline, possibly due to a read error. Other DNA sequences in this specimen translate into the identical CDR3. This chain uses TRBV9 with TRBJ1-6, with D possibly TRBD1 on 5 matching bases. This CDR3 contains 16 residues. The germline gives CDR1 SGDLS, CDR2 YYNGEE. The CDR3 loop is CASSDSGYGYNSPLHF. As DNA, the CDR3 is TGTGCCAGCAGCGATTCAGGGTATGGATATAATTCCCCCCTCCACTTT. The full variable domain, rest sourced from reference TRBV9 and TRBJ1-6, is DSGVTQTPKHLITATGQRVTLRCSPRSGDLSVYWYQQSLDQGLQFLIQYYNGEERAKGNILERFSAQQFPDLHSELNLSSLELGDSALYFCASSDSGYGYNSPLHFGNGTRLTVT.

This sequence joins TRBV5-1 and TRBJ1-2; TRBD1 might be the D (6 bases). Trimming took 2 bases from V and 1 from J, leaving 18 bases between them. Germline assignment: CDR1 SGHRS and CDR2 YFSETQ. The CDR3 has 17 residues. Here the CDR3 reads CASSFGGGQNLNYGYTF. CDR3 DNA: TGCGCCAGCAGCTTTGGCGGAGGACAGAATCTTAACTATGGCTACACCTTC.

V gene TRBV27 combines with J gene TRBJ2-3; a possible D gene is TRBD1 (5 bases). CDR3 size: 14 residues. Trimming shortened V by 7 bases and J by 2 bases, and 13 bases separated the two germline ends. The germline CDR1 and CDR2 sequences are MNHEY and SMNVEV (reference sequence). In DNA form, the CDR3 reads TGTGCCAGCACCATAACAGGTACCACAGATACGCAGTATTTT. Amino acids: CASTITGTTDTQYF.

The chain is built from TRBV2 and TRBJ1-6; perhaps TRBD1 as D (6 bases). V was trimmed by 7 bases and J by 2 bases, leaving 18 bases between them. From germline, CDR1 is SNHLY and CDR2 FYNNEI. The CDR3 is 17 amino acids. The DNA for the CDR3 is TGTGCCAGCACCCGGCTGGCAGGGGTCACCTATAATTCACCCCTCCACTTT. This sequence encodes CASTRLAGVTYNSPLHF.